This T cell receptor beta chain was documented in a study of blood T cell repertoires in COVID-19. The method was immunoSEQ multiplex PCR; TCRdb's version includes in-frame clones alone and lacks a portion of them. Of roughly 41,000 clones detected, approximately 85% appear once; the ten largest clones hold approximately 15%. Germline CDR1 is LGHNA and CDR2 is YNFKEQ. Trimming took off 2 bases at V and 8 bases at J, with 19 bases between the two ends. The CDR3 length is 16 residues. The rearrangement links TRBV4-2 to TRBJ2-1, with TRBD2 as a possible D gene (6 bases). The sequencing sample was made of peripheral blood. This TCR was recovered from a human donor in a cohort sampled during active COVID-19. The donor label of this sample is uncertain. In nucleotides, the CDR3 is TGTGCCAGCAGCCAATCGTTCAGCGCGGGGACCTATGAGCAGTTCTTC. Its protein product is CASSQSFSAGTYEQFF.